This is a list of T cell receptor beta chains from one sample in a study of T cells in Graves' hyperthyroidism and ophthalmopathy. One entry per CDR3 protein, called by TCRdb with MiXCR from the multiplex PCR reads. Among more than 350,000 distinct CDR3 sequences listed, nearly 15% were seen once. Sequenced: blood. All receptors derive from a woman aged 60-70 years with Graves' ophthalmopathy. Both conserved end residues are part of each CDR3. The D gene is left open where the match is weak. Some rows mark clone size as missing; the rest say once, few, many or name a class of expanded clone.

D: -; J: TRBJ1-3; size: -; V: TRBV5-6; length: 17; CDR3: CASSLMWTVNSGNTIYF; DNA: TGTGCCAGCAGCTTGATGTGGACGGTGAACTCTGGAAACACCATATATTTT
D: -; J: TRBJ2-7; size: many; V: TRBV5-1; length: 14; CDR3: CASSTGTPLDEQYF; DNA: TGCGCCAGCAGCACCGGGACACCCCTGGACGAGCAGTACTTC
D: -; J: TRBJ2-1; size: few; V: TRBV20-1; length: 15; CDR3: CSARDLLGPNNEQFF; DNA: TGCAGTGCTAGAGATCTTTTAGGGCCGAACAATGAGCAGTTCTTC
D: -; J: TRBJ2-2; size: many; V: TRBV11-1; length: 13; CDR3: CASSFRGTGELFF; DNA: TGTGCCAGCAGCTTCAGGGGCACCGGGGAGCTGTTTTTT
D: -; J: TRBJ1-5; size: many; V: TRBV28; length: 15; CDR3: CASSLFGQAYQPQHF; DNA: TGTGCCAGCAGTTTATTCGGCCAGGCCTATCAGCCCCAGCATTTT
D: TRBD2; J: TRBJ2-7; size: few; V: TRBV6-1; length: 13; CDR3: CASSELAVLEQYF; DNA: TGTGCCAGCAGTGAACTAGCGGTTTTAGAGCAGTACTTC
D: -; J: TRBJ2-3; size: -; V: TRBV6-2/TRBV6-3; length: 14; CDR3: CASSSWEGTDTQYF; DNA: TGTGCCAGCAGTTCGTGGGAGGGCACAGATACGCAGTATTTT
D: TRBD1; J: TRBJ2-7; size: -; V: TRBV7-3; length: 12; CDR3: CASGQGAREQYF; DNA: TGTGCCAGCGGGCAGGGGGCGCGGGAGCAGTACTTC
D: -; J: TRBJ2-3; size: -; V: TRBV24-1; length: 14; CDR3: CATSDYLAQDTQYF; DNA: TGTGCCACCAGTGATTATCTAGCGCAAGATACGCAGTATTTT
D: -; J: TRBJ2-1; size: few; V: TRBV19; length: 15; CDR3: CASSIGGRPYNEQFF; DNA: TGTGCCAGTAGTATAGGGGGGCGACCCTACAATGAGCAGTTCTTC
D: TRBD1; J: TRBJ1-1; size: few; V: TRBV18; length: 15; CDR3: CASSPQTGSNTEAFF; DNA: TGTGCCAGCTCACCACAGACAGGGTCGAACACTGAAGCTTTCTTT
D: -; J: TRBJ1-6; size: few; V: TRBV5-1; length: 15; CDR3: CASSLVGTTNSPLHF; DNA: TGTGCCAGCAGCTTGGTTGGGACAACTAATTCACCCCTCCACTTT
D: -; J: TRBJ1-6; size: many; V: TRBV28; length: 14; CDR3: CASSLGESNSPLHF; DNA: TGTGCCAGCAGTCTCGGGGAGTCCAATTCACCCCTCCACTTT
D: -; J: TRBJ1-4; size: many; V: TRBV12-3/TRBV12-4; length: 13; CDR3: CASSFTGNEKLFF; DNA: TGTGCCAGCAGTTTTACGGGCAATGAAAAACTGTTTTTT
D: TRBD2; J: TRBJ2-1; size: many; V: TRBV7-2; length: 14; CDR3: CASKGLAAQNEQFF; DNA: TGTGCCAGCAAAGGACTAGCGGCACAAAATGAGCAGTTCTTC
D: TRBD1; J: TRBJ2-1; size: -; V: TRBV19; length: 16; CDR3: CASIGSRSGGYNEQFF; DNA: TGTGCCAGTATCGGGTCGAGGTCAGGGGGTTACAATGAGCAGTTCTTC
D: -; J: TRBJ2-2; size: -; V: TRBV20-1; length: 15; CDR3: CSARGEGRNTGELFF; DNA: TGCAGTGCTAGGGGCGAGGGACGGAACACCGGGGAGCTGTTTTTT
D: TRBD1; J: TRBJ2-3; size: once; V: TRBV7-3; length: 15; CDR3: CASSLWGTDIDTQYF; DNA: TGTGCCAGCAGCTTATGGGGGACAGACATAGATACGCAGTATTTT
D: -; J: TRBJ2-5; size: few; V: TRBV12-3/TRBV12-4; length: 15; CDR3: CASSSPGQAVETQYF; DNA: TGTGCCAGCAGTTCCCCCGGGCAAGCTGTAGAGACCCAGTACTTC
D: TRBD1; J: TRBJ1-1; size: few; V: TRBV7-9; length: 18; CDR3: CASSSTSSGQGYHTEAFF; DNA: TGTGCCAGCAGCTCCACTTCTTCGGGACAGGGGTATCACACTGAAGCTTTCTTT
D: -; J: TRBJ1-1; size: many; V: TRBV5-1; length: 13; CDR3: CASSFEGRTEAFF; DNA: TGCGCCAGCAGCTTCGAGGGGCGAACTGAAGCTTTCTTT
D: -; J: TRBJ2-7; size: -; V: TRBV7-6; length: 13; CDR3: CASSPDPTLEQYF; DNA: TGTGCCAGCAGCCCTGACCCTACCCTGGAGCAGTACTTC
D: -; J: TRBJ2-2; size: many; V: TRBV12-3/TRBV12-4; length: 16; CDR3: CASSLGLMGNTGELFF; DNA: TGTGCCAGCAGTTTGGGCCTGATGGGAAACACCGGGGAGCTGTTTTTT
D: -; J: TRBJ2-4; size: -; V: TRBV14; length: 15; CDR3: CASSLGLVAKNIQYF; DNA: TGTGCCAGCAGCCTAGGACTGGTCGCCAAAAACATTCAGTACTTC
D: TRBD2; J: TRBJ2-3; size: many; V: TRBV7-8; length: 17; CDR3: CASSLSLAGGSTDTQYF; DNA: TGTGCCAGCAGCTTAAGCCTAGCGGGAGGAAGTACAGATACGCAGTATTTT
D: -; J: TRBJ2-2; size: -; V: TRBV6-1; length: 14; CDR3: CASSKGSGAGELFF; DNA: TGTGCCAGCAGTAAGGGGAGTGGGGCCGGGGAGCTGTTTTTT
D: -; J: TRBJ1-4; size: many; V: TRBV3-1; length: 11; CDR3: CASSQAEKLFF; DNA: TGTGCCAGCAGCCAGGCGGAAAAACTGTTTTTT
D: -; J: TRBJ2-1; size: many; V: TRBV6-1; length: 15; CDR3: CASRTSSGLYNEQFF; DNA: TGTGCCAGCAGGACCTCTTCCGGGCTATACAATGAGCAGTTCTTC
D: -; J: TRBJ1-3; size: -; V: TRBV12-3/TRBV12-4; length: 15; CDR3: CASSFLAASGNTIYF; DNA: TGTGCCAGCAGTTTTCTGGCCGCCTCTGGAAACACCATATATTTT
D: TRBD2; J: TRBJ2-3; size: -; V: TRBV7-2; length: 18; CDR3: CASSRFGTSGGSTDTQYF; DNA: TGTGCCAGCAGCCGATTCGGGACTAGCGGGGGGAGCACAGATACGCAGTATTTT
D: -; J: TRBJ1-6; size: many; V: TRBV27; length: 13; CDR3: CASSPEGNSPLHF; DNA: TGTGCCAGCAGCCCGGAGGGAAATTCACCCCTCCACTTT
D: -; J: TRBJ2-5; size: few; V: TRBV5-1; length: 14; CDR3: CASSRGGGLETQYF; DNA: TGCGCCAGCTCCCGCGGAGGGGGCTTGGAGACCCAGTACTTC
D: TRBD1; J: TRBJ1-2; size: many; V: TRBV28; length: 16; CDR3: CASSQFPGTGYYGYTF; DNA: TGTGCCAGCAGTCAGTTCCCCGGGACAGGGTACTATGGCTACACCTTC
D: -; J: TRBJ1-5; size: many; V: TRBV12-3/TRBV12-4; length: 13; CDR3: CASSLISGQPQHF; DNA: TGTGCCAGCAGCCTCATATCGGGCCAGCCCCAGCATTTT
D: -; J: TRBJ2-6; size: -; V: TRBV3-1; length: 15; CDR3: CASSPDHSGANVLTF; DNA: TGTGCCAGCAGCCCAGACCACTCTGGGGCCAACGTCCTGACTTTC
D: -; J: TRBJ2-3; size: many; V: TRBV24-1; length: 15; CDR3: CATSELWDSTDTQYF; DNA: TGTGCCACCAGTGAGTTGTGGGACAGCACAGATACGCAGTATTTT
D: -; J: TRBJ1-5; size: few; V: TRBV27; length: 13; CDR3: CASSLWVNQPQHF; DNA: TGTGCCAGCAGTTTATGGGTGAATCAGCCCCAGCATTTT
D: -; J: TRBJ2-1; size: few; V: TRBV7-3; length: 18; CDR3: CASSDSSGAYNSADKQFF; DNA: TGTGCCAGCAGCGATTCGTCAGGGGCCTATAACTCGGCCGATAAGCAGTTCTTC
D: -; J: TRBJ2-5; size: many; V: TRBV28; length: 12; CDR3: CASKTVVETQYF; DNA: TGTGCCAGTAAGACGGTAGTGGAGACCCAGTACTTC
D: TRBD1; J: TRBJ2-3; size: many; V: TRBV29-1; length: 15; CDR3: CSVDAPDRGSDTQYF; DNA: TGCAGCGTTGACGCTCCGGACAGGGGGTCAGATACGCAGTATTTT
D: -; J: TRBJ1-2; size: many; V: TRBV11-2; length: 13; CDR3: CASSLGGLYGYTF; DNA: TGTGCCAGCAGCTTAGGAGGACTCTATGGCTACACCTTC
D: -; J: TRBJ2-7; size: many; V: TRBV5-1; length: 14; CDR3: CASSLAFGGDEQYF; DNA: TGCGCCAGCAGCTTGGCCTTTGGGGGCGACGAGCAGTACTTC
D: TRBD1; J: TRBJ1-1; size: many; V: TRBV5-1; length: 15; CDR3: CASSLEGQGVGEAFF; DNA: TGCGCCAGCAGCTTAGAGGGACAGGGAGTTGGCGAAGCTTTCTTT
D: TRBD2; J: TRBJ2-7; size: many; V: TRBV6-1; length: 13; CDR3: CASSYWRECEQYF; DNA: TGTGCCAGCAGTTATTGGCGGGAGTGCGAGCAGTACTTC
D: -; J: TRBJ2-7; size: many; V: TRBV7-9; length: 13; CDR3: CASSLRLGHEQYF; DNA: TGTGCCAGCAGCTTAAGACTGGGCCACGAGCAGTACTTC
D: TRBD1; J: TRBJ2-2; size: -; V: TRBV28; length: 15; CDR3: CASSGQGLNTGELFF; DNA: TGTGCCAGCAGTGGACAGGGTTTGAACACCGGGGAGCTGTTTTTT